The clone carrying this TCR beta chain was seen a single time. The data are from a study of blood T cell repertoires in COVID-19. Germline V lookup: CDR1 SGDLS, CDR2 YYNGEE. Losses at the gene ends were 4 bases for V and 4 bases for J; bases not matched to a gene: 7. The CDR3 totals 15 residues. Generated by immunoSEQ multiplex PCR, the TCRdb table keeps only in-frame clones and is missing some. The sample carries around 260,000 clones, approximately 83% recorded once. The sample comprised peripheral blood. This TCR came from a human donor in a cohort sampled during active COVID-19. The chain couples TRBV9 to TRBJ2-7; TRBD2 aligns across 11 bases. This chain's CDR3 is CASSPSGRSGYEQYF. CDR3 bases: TGTGCCAGCAGCCCTAGCGGGAGGTCGGGTTACGAGCAGTACTTC.